What follows are 18 T cell receptor beta chains derived from one specimen sequenced in a study of spatial heterogeneity in lung cancer. Time point indicated: sample taken at primary tumor resection. TCRdb re-called the 5' RACE reads with MiXCR, one entry per CDR3 protein. The table lists roughly 80,000 distinct CDR3 sequences, roughly 8% of them singletons. Sample: PBMCs, taken at surgery. The receptors derive from a male donor with early-stage non-small cell lung cancer.

Only one count was recorded for this clonotype. A much larger clone lies a single base off, so this may be a read error. V gene TRBV7-9 combines with J gene TRBJ2-1, with 11 bases matching TRBD2. The CDR3 has 15 amino acids. Germline values: CDR1 SEHNR, CDR2 FQNEAQ (reference sequence). V lost 7 bases and J lost 4; bases outside the gene matches: 6. CDR3 DNA: TGTGCCAGCATTCGGACTAGCGGGTTTTACAATGAGCAGTTCTTC. It translates to CASIRTSGFYNEQFF.

This clonotype was seen at least ten times. The chain joins TRBV20-1 to TRBJ1-1, with D possibly matching TRBD1 (6 bases). Germline CDR1 DFQATT, CDR2 SNEGSKA (reference sequence). V was cut by 4 bases and J by 9 bases, with 18 bases left in between. CDR3 size: 13 residues. The CDR3: CSAKYSRGAQAFF. For the CDR3, the DNA is TGCAGTGCTAAATACAGCAGGGGAGCCCAAGCTTTCTTT.

The V call is TRBV20-1, the J call TRBJ2-7; the match to TRBD1 covers 9 bases. Germline V gene sequence: CDR1 DFQATT, CDR2 SNEGSKA (reference sequence). This CDR3 is built from 14 residues. J gave up 2 bases and V 5 bases, and 7 bases lay outside the gene matches. The CDR3 is CSAQRDRVTYEQYF. In DNA form, the CDR3 reads TGCAGTGCTCAGAGGGACAGGGTGACCTACGAGCAGTACTTC.

In this sample, this clonotype turned up many times. The chain has TRBV11-2 and TRBJ2-7, with TRBD2 matching 9 bases. In germline, CDR1 is SGHAT, CDR2 FQNNGV. The CDR3 sequence is 15 residues long. V lost 2 bases, J lost 5 bases, and 7 bases stayed unmatched. CDR3 in DNA: TGTGCCAGCAGCTTAACTAGCGGGTGGTTGGACGAGCAGTACTTC. This codes for CASSLTSGWLDEQYF.

Many counts were recorded for this clonotype. The rearrangement joins TRBV18 to TRBJ1-1, with 7 bases lining up with TRBD1. Per the germline V gene, CDR1 is KGHSH and CDR2 is LQKENI. The CDR3 covers 17 residues. V lost 1 base and J lost 2; bases outside the gene matches: 10. In nucleotides, the CDR3 is TGTGCCAGCTCACCACTAGCTGGGAACAGGGGAAACACTGAAGCTTTCTTT. Its protein is CASSPLAGNRGNTEAFF.

The V call is TRBV20-1, the J call TRBJ2-3, with 10 bases fitting TRBD2. CDR1 is DFQATT and CDR2 is SNEGSKA in the germline V gene (reference sequence). V was clipped by 3 bases and J by 0 bases; unmatched bases: 6. The CDR3 is 16 residues long. The CDR3 here is CSASRMTSGSTDTQYF. The CDR3 DNA is TGCAGTGCTAGCCGAATGACTAGCGGGAGCACAGATACGCAGTATTTT.

This clonotype was counted many times. This rearrangement joins TRBV29-1 to TRBJ1-1; 10 positions agree with TRBD1. J gave up 2 bases and V 7 bases, and 13 bases lay outside the gene matches. Looked up from germline, CDR1 is SQVTM and CDR2 is ANQGSEA. The length of the CDR3 is 16 residues. CDR3 protein: CSATPGQGIRNTEAFF. The CDR3 nucleotides are TGCAGCGCCACGCCGGGACAGGGGATCAGAAACACTGAAGCTTTCTTT.

This clonotype occurred a few times. The chain employs TRBV20-1 and TRBJ2-1; 7 bases are shared with TRBD2. V lost 4 bases and J lost 0; bases outside the gene matches: 9. The CDR3 is 16 amino acids. Germline V gives CDR1 DFQATT, CDR2 SNEGSKA (reference sequence). The CDR3 region is CSATEQRGSSYNEQFF. In DNA, the CDR3 is TGCAGTGCTACCGAACAGCGGGGCAGCTCCTACAATGAGCAGTTCTTC.

This clonotype was counted a few times. The V call is TRBV11-1, the J call TRBJ1-1, with TRBD1 matching 11 bases. CDR1 and CDR2 (germline): SGHAT, FQDESV (reference sequence). V lost 1 base to trimming and J lost 10 bases; unmatched junction nucleotides: 11. The CDR3 extends over 16 amino acids. The CDR3 nucleotides are TGTGCCAGCAGCTTAGAAGAAGGGACAGGGGGTTCCGGAGCTTTCTTT. Protein product: CASSLEEGTGGSGAFF.

The chain recombines TRBV30 with TRBJ1-1; no reliable D call. The CDR3 extends over 13 amino acids. Trimming stripped 5 bases from V and 2 bases from J, with 12 bases between. Germline-derived CDR1 and CDR2 are GTSNPN and SVGIG (reference sequence). CDR3 coding DNA: TGTGCCTGGTCCTCGGACCGTAACACTGAAGCTTTCTTT. This sequence encodes CAWSSDRNTEAFF.

The chain combines TRBV6-1 with TRBJ2-5; D gene unclear. CDR3 length equals 12 residues. With 2 bases removed from V and 10 bases from J, the gap between germline ends came to 11 bases. In germline, CDR1 is MNHNS, CDR2 SASEGT. As DNA, the CDR3 is TGTGCCAGCAGTGAACGTTTCTCGGACCAGTACTTC. Protein product: CASSERFSDQYF.

The rearrangement joins TRBV7-2 to TRBJ1-5; D not resolved. The CDR3 sequence is 15 residues long. Germline V gives CDR1 SGHTA, CDR2 FQGNSA. V lost 2 bases and J lost 1, with 9 bases in between. The CDR3: CASSLQSGSNQPQHF. In DNA, the CDR3 is TGTGCCAGCAGCTTACAGTCCGGGAGCAATCAGCCCCAGCATTTT. The full variable domain, rest sourced from reference TRBV7-2 and TRBJ1-5, is GAGVSQSPSNKVTEKGKDVELRCDPISGHTALYWYRQSLGQGLEFLIYFQGNSAPDKSGLPSDRFSAERTGGSVSTLTIQRTQQEDSAVYLCASSLQSGSNQPQHFGDGTRLSIL.

J is TRBJ1-1 and V is TRBV11-3, with a tentative D call TRBD1 (5 bases). Deletions cut 4 bases from V and 7 bases from J, with 19 bases between. This CDR3 is 15 amino acids long. From germline, CDR1 is SGHNT and CDR2 YENEEA. The CDR3 is CASSWRGSQRGEAFF. Here the CDR3 DNA reads TGTGCCAGCAGCTGGAGGGGATCTCAACGGGGTGAAGCTTTCTTT.

The CDR3 coding sequence is TGTGCCAGCAGCCCGACAGGGAGTCAAGAAAAACTGTTTTTT. This codes for CASSPTGSQEKLFF. V is TRBV3-1 and J is TRBJ1-4; 7 bases align to TRBD1. J was trimmed by 8 bases and V by 4 bases; bases with no gene match: 7. CDR3 size: 14 residues. Germline lookup yields CDR1 LGHDT and CDR2 YNNKEL (reference sequence).

This clonotype appeared many times. The rearrangement links TRBV5-1 to TRBJ2-7, with 13 bases identical to TRBD2. The CDR3 is 16 amino acids. In germline, CDR1 is SGHRS, CDR2 YFSETQ. With 4 bases clipped from V and 0 bases from J, the junction kept 4 bases outside the gene matches. The CDR3 nucleotides read TGCGCCAGCAGCCCGGGACTAGCGGGGCCCTCCTACGAGCAGTACTTC. It is translated as CASSPGLAGPSYEQYF. Variable domain in full (rest from reference TRBV5-1 and TRBJ2-7): KAGVTQTPRYLIKTRGQQVTLSCSPISGHRSVSWYQQTPGQGLQFLFEYFSETQRNKGNFPGRFSGRQFSNSRSEMNVSTLELGDSALYLCASSPGLAGPSYEQYFGPGTRLTVT.

This clonotype was seen many times. This rearrangement joins TRBV29-1 to TRBJ2-7; D ambiguous. V lost 4 bases, J lost 2 bases, and 9 bases lay in between. In germline, CDR1 is SQVTM, CDR2 ANQGSEA. The CDR3 consists of 12 residues. CDR3 amino acids: CSVGAGPYEQYF. The CDR3 DNA is TGCAGCGTTGGGGCCGGACCCTACGAGCAGTACTTC.

This clonotype was recorded many times. The chain joins TRBV2 to TRBJ2-7, with D tentatively TRBD1 (5 bases). V lost 5 bases, J lost 2 bases, and 10 bases lay in between. Looked up from germline, CDR1 is SNHLY and CDR2 is FYNNEI. The CDR3 extends over 13 amino acids. CDR3 loop: CASSTDSPYEQYF. DNA of the CDR3: TGTGCCAGCAGTACCGACAGCCCCTACGAGCAGTACTTC.

This clonotype came up many times. This chain joins TRBV29-1 and TRBJ2-1, with unresolved D. Germline loops: CDR1 SQVTM, CDR2 ANQGSEA. V was pared by 3 bases and J by 8 bases, with 8 bases between. The CDR3 covers 11 residues. CDR3 DNA: TGCAGCGTTGAGTCGTTCGATGAGCAGTTCTTC. It encodes CSVESFDEQFF.